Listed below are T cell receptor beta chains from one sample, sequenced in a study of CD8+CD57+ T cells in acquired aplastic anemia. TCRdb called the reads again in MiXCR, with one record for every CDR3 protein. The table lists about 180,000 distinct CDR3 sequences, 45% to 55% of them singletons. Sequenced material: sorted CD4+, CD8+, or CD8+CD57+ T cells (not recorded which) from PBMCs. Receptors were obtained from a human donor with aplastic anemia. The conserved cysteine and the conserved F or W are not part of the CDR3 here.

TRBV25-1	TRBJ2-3	ASSEGGGEDTQY
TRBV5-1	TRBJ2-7	ASLEEGSYEQY
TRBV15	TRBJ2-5	ATSSPRRTQY
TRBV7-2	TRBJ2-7	ASSPPTFSSEQY
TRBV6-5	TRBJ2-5	ASSATFRSGGYQETQY
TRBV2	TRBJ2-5	ASSDGVYVETQY
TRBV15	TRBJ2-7	ATSRDQGAPYEQY
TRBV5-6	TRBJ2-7	ASSTEGTGKVEQY
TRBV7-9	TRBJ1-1	ASSLGQGLNTEAF
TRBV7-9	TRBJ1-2	ASSWGIDGYT
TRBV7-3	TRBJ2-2	ASSLLSGELF
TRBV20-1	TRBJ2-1	SATRTGGDNEQL
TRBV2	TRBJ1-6	ASRQGPPLH
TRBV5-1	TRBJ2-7	ASSLQPSGTGGDEQY
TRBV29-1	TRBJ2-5	SVAGTGGETQY
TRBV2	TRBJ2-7	ASSVTGPYEQY
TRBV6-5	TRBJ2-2	ASSYLGQLGTGELF
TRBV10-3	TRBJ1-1	AIRDSGAASNTEAF
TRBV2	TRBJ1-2	ASSLKISSYGYT
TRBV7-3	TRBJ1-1	ASSLEGGMNTEAF
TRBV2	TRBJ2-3	ARTGGPDTDTQY
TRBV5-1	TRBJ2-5	ASSFGTGIQETQY
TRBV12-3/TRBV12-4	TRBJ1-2	ASGTAKIPDGYT
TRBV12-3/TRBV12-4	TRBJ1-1	ASSHSTGLGNTEAF
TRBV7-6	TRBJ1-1	ASSSLTEDTEAF
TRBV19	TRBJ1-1	ASSIEARRNTEAF
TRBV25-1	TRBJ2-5	ASSAATGGDGTQY
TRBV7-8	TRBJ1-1	ASTPGGPEAF
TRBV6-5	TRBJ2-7	ASSYETGVYEQY
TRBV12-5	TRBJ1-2	ASTIGQGNGNYGYT
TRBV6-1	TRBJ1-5	ASSEVGGNQPQH
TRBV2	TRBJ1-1	ASSEDWNTEAF
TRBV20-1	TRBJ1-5	SARDRVGQPQH
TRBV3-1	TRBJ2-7	ASSQGLAGGVYEQY
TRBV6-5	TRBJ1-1	ASSYGGSRTEAF
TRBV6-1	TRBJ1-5	ASSWGSNQPQH
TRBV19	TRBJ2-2	ASSAGHFTGELF
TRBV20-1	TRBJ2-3	SARPNRGADTQY
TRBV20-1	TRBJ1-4	SASAVGEPRGLF
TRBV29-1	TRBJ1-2	SVADQTGGDGGYT
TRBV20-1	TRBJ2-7	SASHRSAGSYEQY
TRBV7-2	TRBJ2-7	ASSFDRVSYEQY
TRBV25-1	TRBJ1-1	ASSESGEAF
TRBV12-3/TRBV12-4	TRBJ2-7	AISGTSGSAYEQY
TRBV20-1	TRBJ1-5	SAREVNLLVSH
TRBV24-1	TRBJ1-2	ATSTGSSNYGYT
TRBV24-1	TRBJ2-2	ATSEGGATYTGELF
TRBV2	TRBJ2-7	ASRKTGEGNEQY
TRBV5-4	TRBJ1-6	ASSPLGSNNSPLH
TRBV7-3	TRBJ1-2	ATLGRI
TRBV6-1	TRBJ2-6	ASSPDTGANVLT
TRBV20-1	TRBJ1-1	SAWKNTEAF
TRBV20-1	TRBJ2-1	SARQASGFYNEQF
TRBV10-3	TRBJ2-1	AIGQGIPDEQF
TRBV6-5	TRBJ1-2	ASSYSSSGVGYT
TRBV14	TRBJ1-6	ASSRRQGMGSPLH
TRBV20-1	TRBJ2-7	SVQREAAEQY